Sequencing of this TCR beta chain was carried out in a study of cytomegalovirus exposure and HLA in healthy donors. Germline CDR1 reads MNHNS; CDR2 reads SASEGT. This CDR3 is built from 15 residues. Trimming cost V 1 base and J 7 bases, with 14 bases left between them. The 120-subject validation cohort, separate from the approximately 670-subject first cohort, included the donors. Here immunoSEQ multiplex PCR was the method, and the copy in TCRdb shows in-frame clones only, minus some. The sample contains 120,000 or so clones, 86% of which appear only once. The specimen was PBMCs. This sequence was found in a man aged 18 to 29 in good health and CMV-seronegative. The V call is TRBV6-1, the J call TRBJ1-5, with TRBD1 as a possible D gene (6 bases). CDR3 sequence reads: CASSEGEGEGQPQHF. For the CDR3, the DNA is TGTGCCAGCAGTGAAGGAGAGGGGGAGGGACAGCCCCAGCATTTT.